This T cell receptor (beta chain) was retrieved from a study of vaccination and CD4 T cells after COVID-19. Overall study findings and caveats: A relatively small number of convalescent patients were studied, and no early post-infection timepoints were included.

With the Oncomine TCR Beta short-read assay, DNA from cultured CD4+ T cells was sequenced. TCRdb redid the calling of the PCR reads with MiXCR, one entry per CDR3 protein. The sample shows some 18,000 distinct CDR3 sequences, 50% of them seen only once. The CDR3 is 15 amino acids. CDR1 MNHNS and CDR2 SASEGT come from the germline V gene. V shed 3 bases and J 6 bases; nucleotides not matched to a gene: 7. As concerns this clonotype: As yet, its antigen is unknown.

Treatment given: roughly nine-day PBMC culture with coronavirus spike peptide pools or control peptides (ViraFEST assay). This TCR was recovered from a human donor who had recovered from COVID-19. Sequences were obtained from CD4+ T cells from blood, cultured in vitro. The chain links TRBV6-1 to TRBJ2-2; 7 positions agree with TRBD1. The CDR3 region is CASSDWAGGAGELFF. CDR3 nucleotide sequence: TGTGCCAGCAGTGATTGGGCAGGGGGAGCCGGGGAGCTGTTTTTT.